This entry lists 26 T cell receptor beta chains sequenced from one sample in a study of T cells in Graves' hyperthyroidism and ophthalmopathy. The TCR beta CDR3 regions underwent amplification using RNA transcripts as the source. Researchers ran a first-round RT-PCR on the TCR CDR3 using the HTBI primer set. TCRdb passed the multiplex PCR reads through MiXCR, listing each CDR3 protein once. The sample has hundreds of thousands of distinct CDR3 sequences; more than 15% are singletons. The specimen sequenced was blood. These receptors originate from a woman between 35 and 50 years old with Graves' ophthalmopathy.

This clonotype was seen repeatedly, ten times or more. J is TRBJ2-5 and V is TRBV20-1; D may be TRBD2 (6 bases). Trimming cost V 3 bases and J 4 bases, with 18 bases left between them. This CDR3 is built from 15 residues. Germline loops: CDR1 DFQATT, CDR2 SNEGSKA (reference sequence). DNA for the CDR3: TGCAGTGCTAGTATAGGGGAGGCCGCCGTAGAGACCCAGTACTTC. Protein product: CSASIGEAAVETQYF.

Many counts were recorded for this clonotype. The chain combines TRBV11-1 with TRBJ2-1, with D tentatively TRBD1 or TRBD2 (5 bases each). The germline V gene has CDR1 SGHAT and CDR2 FQDESV (reference sequence). The CDR3 loop spans 15 amino acids. Trimming pared 4 bases from V and 2 bases from J, leaving 12 bases between. The DNA of the CDR3 is TGTGCCAGCAGCTGGGGACCCGGCACCTACAATGAGCAGTTCTTC. It translates to CASSWGPGTYNEQFF.

Comments on this clonotype: A much larger clone differs from this one at a single base, so this may be a read error. This chain joins TRBV7-9 and TRBJ1-2; D is unresolved. CDR1 is SEHNR and CDR2 is FQNEAQ in the germline V gene (reference sequence). The CDR3 has 13 residues. The CDR3 sequence: CASSFEGYYGHTF. The DNA for the CDR3 is TGTGCCAGCAGCTTTGAGGGTTACTATGGCCACACCTTC.

This clonotype was picked up many times. The chain uses TRBV5-1 and TRBJ2-3, with 11 bases that match TRBD1. After removal of 3 bases from V and 3 bases from J, the junction contained 15 bases not matched to a gene. Germline V gene data show CDR1 as SGHRS and CDR2 as YFSETQ. CDR3 length: 19 residues. The CDR3: CASSSSPGQGVARTDTQYF. CDR3 nucleotides: TGCGCCAGCAGCTCCAGCCCGGGACAGGGGGTAGCGAGAACAGATACGCAGTATTTT.

Many counts were recorded for this clonotype. The chain has TRBV18 and TRBJ2-2; unclear D gene. Trimming took off 4 bases at V and 8 bases at J, with 20 bases between the two ends. Germline V gene lookup returns CDR1 KGHSH and CDR2 LQKENI. The CDR3 contains 16 residues. In DNA form, the CDR3 reads TGTGCCAGCTCACTCCGCCAGAAGCAAAGCAGTGGGGAGCTGTTTTTT. As protein: CASSLRQKQSSGELFF.

The genes are TRBV28 and TRBJ1-3, with 7 bases identical to TRBD1. This CDR3 spans 16 amino acids. Looked up from germline, CDR1 is MDHEN and CDR2 is SYDVKM. Trimming removed 5 bases from V and 0 bases from J; junction bases left unmatched: 7. CDR3 nucleotide sequence: TGTGCCAGCAGTCCCGGGACAGCCGGCTCTGGAAACACCATATATTTT. Translation: CASSPGTAGSGNTIYF.

This clonotype came up many times. J is TRBJ2-1 and V is TRBV30, with TRBD2 identical over 14 bases. From germline, CDR1 is GTSNPN and CDR2 SVGIG (reference sequence). V shed 1 base, J shed 4 bases, and the junction held 3 bases outside the gene matches. The CDR3 extends over 16 amino acids. The CDR3 sequence is CAWSGTSGGTYNEQFF. CDR3 sequence (DNA): TGTGCCTGGAGTGGGACTAGCGGGGGGACGTACAATGAGCAGTTCTTC.

The chain has TRBV29-1 and TRBJ2-3; 8 bases are a match to TRBD2. CDR1 is SQVTM and CDR2 is ANQGSEA in the germline V gene. The CDR3 runs to 14 residues. Trimming at V came to 1 base and at J to 1 base, leaving 1 base not matched to a gene. The DNA of the CDR3 is TGCAGCGTTGAAGTAGCGGGGCGCACAGATACGCAGTATTTT. As protein: CSVEVAGRTDTQYF.

This clonotype was detected ten times or more. The chain links TRBV6-5 to TRBJ2-7, with TRBD2 as a possible D gene (6 bases). Germline values: CDR1 MNHEY, CDR2 SVGAGI. This CDR3 is 15 amino acids long. V gave up 0 bases and J gave up 6 bases, with 15 bases separating them. CDR3 amino acids: CASSYSRTTPLEQYF. CDR3 nucleotides: TGTGCCAGCAGTTACTCCCGGACTACCCCCCTCGAGCAGTACTTC.

The rearrangement joins TRBV18 to TRBJ1-5; D remains unclear. Germline CDR1 KGHSH, CDR2 LQKENI. CDR3 length equals 14 residues. Trimming took off 2 bases at V and 6 bases at J, with 11 bases between the two ends. Here the CDR3 reads CASSPGIGGQPQHF. Here the CDR3 DNA reads TGTGCCAGCTCACCAGGGATTGGTGGTCAGCCCCAGCATTTT.

This clonotype came up many times. J is TRBJ1-1 and V is TRBV30, with D possibly matching TRBD1 (5 bases). Between the trimmed V and J ends, which lost 6 bases and 5 bases, there was a span of 16 bases. Germline V gene sequence: CDR1 GTSNPN, CDR2 SVGIG (reference sequence). CDR3 length: 13 amino acids. CDR3: CACLMGVSTEAFF. The CDR3 coding sequence is TGTGCCTGCCTCATGGGGGTGAGTACTGAAGCTTTCTTT.

This clonotype was seen many times. This sequence joins TRBV5-1 and TRBJ1-6; perhaps TRBD1 as D (5 bases). The CDR3 length is 18 residues. CDR1 is SGHRS and CDR2 is YFSETQ in the germline V gene. Trimming left V 0 bases short and J 7 bases short, with 20 bases between. CDR3 residues: CASSLVGLGAYGNSPLHF. The CDR3 nucleotides read TGCGCCAGCAGCTTGGTCGGTCTAGGGGCCTATGGGAATTCACCCCTCCACTTT.

This clonotype came up many times. The rearrangement links TRBV11-2 to TRBJ2-5; D not resolved. The CDR3 loop spans 13 amino acids. The germline V gene has CDR1 SGHAT and CDR2 FQNNGV. Trimming left V 3 bases short and J 5 bases short, with 10 bases between. The CDR3 is CASSFSTGETQYF. In DNA, the CDR3 is TGTGCCAGCAGCTTCTCGACCGGGGAGACCCAGTACTTC.

This clonotype has at least ten counts. The J gene is TRBJ1-6, the V gene TRBV2; possible D gene TRBD1, 6 bases. V was cut by 7 bases and J by 1 base, with 11 bases left in between. Germline V gives CDR1 SNHLY, CDR2 FYNNEI. This CDR3 has 15 residues. The CDR3 nucleotides are TGTGCCAGCACCCGCGGACAGTCCTATAATTCACCCCTCCACTTT. Translation gives CASTRGQSYNSPLHF. Complete variable domain (other parts from reference TRBV2 and TRBJ1-6): EPEVTQTPSHQVTQMGQEVILRCVPISNHLYFYWYRQILGQKVEFLVSFYNNEISEKSEIFDDQFSVERPDGSNFTLKIRSTKLEDSAMYFCASTRGQSYNSPLHFGNGTRLTVT.

Ten or more counts support this clonotype. This rearrangement joins TRBV6-1 to TRBJ2-7, with a possible D match to TRBD1 (6 bases). V was clipped by 5 bases and J by 5 bases, with 16 bases between them. CDR1 and CDR2 (germline): MNHNS, SASEGT. This CDR3 comprises 14 residues. This CDR3 reads CASSPTDSRNEQYF. CDR3 bases: TGTGCCAGCAGTCCAACGGACAGTCGAAACGAGCAGTACTTC.

The sample holds many counts of this clonotype. CDR3 loop: CASTHSGRGYNEQFF. DNA for the CDR3: TGTGCCAGCACCCATAGCGGGAGGGGTTACAATGAGCAGTTCTTC. V usage is TRBV7-2 and J usage is TRBJ2-1; 11 positions agree with TRBD2. V lost 7 bases and J lost 4; bases outside the gene matches: 6. In germline, CDR1 is SGHTA, CDR2 FQGNSA. The CDR3 has 15 residues.

This clonotype was observed a handful of times. The V and J genes are TRBV6-1 and TRBJ1-4, with D tentatively TRBD1 (5 bases). The CDR3 runs 14 residues. Germline assignment: CDR1 MNHNS and CDR2 SASEGT. V was shortened by 6 bases and J by 5 bases, with 13 bases between the two germline ends. The CDR3 DNA is TGTGCCAGCAGGGCCGGGACGGCCAATGAAAAACTGTTTTTT. Amino acids: CASRAGTANEKLFF.

The V and J genes are TRBV5-1 and TRBJ2-2, with TRBD1 identical over 9 bases. The CDR3 is made up of 15 amino acids. CDR1 is SGHRS and CDR2 is YFSETQ in the germline V gene. The V and J ends lost 4 bases and 5 bases, in that order; junction bases with no gene match: 6. In DNA form, the CDR3 reads TGCGCCAGCAGCGGAGGGACAGGGTTAACCGGGGAGCTGTTTTTT. Amino acids: CASSGGTGLTGELFF.

This clonotype was observed at least ten times. The V call is TRBV6-1, the J call TRBJ2-2; D call uncertain. V dropped 3 bases and J dropped 6 bases, with 11 bases sitting between them. The CDR3 contains 14 residues. CDR1 and CDR2 (germline): MNHNS, SASEGT. The chain's CDR3 is CASSDLQVPGELFF. The CDR3 DNA reads TGTGCCAGCAGTGATTTGCAGGTTCCCGGGGAGCTGTTTTTT.

The chain is built from TRBV27 and TRBJ2-3; 8 nucleotides match TRBD1. The V gene's germline CDR1 is MNHEY and CDR2 SMNVEV (reference sequence). The J segment lost 5 bases and the V segment lost 5 bases, leaving 9 bases of the junction unmatched. This CDR3 has 15 amino acids. The CDR3 bases are TGTGCCAGCAGTCCCCCAGGGGGCCGGGTAGATACGCAGTATTTT. As protein: CASSPPGGRVDTQYF.

This clonotype was found a few times. This rearrangement joins TRBV6-1 to TRBJ1-3; maybe TRBD1 (6 bases). The V end was cut by 5 bases, the J end by 0 bases, with 11 bases between. The CDR3 loop spans 15 amino acids. The V gene's germline CDR1 is MNHNS and CDR2 SASEGT. CDR3 DNA sequence: TGTGCCAGCAGTAAGGGACACCCCTCTGGAAACACCATATATTTT. Translated, it gives CASSKGHPSGNTIYF.

This clonotype has just a few counts. The gene calls are TRBV7-2 and TRBJ1-5; D gene uncertain. The CDR3 sequence is 13 residues long. Deletions cut 5 bases from V and 6 bases from J, with 11 bases between. The germline CDR1 and CDR2 sequences are SGHTA and FQGNSA. The chain's CDR3 is CASSRTSGQPQHF. The CDR3 DNA reads as TGTGCCAGCAGCAGGACCTCCGGTCAGCCCCAGCATTTT. Supplemented by reference TRBV7-2 and TRBJ1-5, the full variable domain reads GAGVSQSPSNKVTEKGKDVELRCDPISGHTALYWYRQSLGQGLEFLIYFQGNSAPDKSGLPSDRFSAERTGGSVSTLTIQRTQQEDSAVYLCASSRTSGQPQHFGDGTRLSIL.

V usage is TRBV6-1 and J usage is TRBJ2-1, with TRBD2 matching 9 bases. Trimming took 7 bases from V and 7 from J; bases not matched to a gene: 8. This CDR3 region has 14 residues. Germline CDR1 MNHNS, CDR2 SASEGT. The chain's CDR3 is CASKQAGGPNEQFF. CDR3 bases: TGTGCCAGCAAACAAGCGGGAGGACCTAATGAGCAGTTCTTC.

This clonotype appeared a few times. The junction shows a germline mismatch at one end, possibly a read error. The CDR3 DNA sequence: TGTGCCAGCAGCTTGGGGAGGGACGGCTCCTACGAGCAGTACTTC. It codes for CASSLGRDGSYEQYF. The chain employs TRBV5-1 and TRBJ2-7; 7 positions agree with TRBD2. Germline V gene lookup returns CDR1 SGHRS and CDR2 YFSETQ. The CDR3 loop spans 15 amino acids.

This clonotype was found a few times. The chain links TRBV6-1 to TRBJ2-4; 7 nucleotides agree with TRBD1. The CDR3 sequence is 15 residues long. Per germline, CDR1 MNHNS and CDR2 SASEGT. Trimming at V came to 5 bases and at J to 1 base, leaving 5 bases not matched to a gene. Here the CDR3 reads CASSKQTGAKNIQYF. The CDR3 DNA reads TGTGCCAGCAGTAAACAGACAGGGGCCAAAAACATTCAGTACTTC.

The chain joins TRBV6-1 to TRBJ2-2; 7 bases align to TRBD1. V lost 9 bases, J lost 6 bases, and 13 bases stayed unmatched. The CDR3 has 15 residues. Per germline, CDR1 MNHNS and CDR2 SASEGT. The CDR3 here is CASSHTGVRAGELFF. As DNA, the CDR3 is TGTGCCAGTTCTCATACAGGGGTGAGGGCCGGGGAGCTGTTTTTT.